The entry below describes one TCR beta chain. It has no known antigen specificity. No per-base quality is available; no much larger clone lies one base away. V trim: 1 base; J trim: 6 bases; unmatched bases: 6. CDR1 and CDR2 (SQVTM, ANQGSEA) derive from the germline V gene. The CDR3 has 15 amino acids, counting the end cysteine and phenylalanine. The only DNA kept is the CDR3, 45 bases in frame from the first base. These data come from a study of cytomegalovirus exposure and HLA in healthy donors (dated by TCRdb to the late 2010s). Regarding the study in general: According to a later analysis, one platform produced both the roughly 130 validation repertoires and the 666 repertoires of the first cohort. The study aimed to test whether signatures of past pathogen exposure could be identified by cataloging public T cell receptors. Besides the first cohort of more than 650 subjects, a separate validation cohort made up of 120 or so different subjects was used. To predict cytomegalovirus infection status, the study brought together high-throughput TCR immunosequencing, statistical association of individual TCRs with disease status, and machine learning. The paper's findings and limits, for the study overall: All 110 or so repertoires were used to score co-occurrence in the validation cohort in a later analysis, because that analysis had no HLA typing for the cohort. A few of the identified cytomegalovirus-associated TCR beta chains were confirmed in vitro to be specific for cytomegalovirus antigens. The classifier was reported to diagnose cytomegalovirus status with high specificity and sensitivity in both the original and validation cohorts. The study listed 150 to 200 TCR beta chains as associated with cytomegalovirus. The authors suggested that the approach could potentially be extended to other disease states and immunological phenotypes. Across donors, most TCR sequences were observed very rarely, whereas some public TCRs were present in many individuals. Subsequent analysis determined that TCRs grouped into clusters in the first cohort also showed a tendency toward co-occurrence across the 90 to 150 validation repertoires, and 85% to 95% of cluster scores exceeded 0.

Library generation was performed with the immunoSEQ multiplex PCR assay. As for the original processing: A statistical classification framework was developed to diagnose cytomegalovirus status using the catalog of TCR beta chain sequences. Sourced from immuneACCESS, this table was stored by TCRdb with only in-frame sequences that have V and J called. A share of the clones is absent; for the studies checked, an unresolved V gene accounts for under half, and the remainder has no known explanation. D and trimming come from the DNA, and the V and J calls and clone size come from that table. In all, the sample holds approximately 270,000 clones, and around 90% of those were seen once. The ten most abundant clones make up less than 0.4% of the sample. Donors formed part of the validation cohort, which comprised 120 subjects and was distinct from the first cohort of under 800 subjects.

The clonotype was recovered from a woman younger than 30 in good health and CMV-seronegative. The sequencing input was PBMCs. This sequence uses TRBV29-1 and TRBJ2-2, and TRBD2 aligns with 9 junction nucleotides. The DNA reads as follows: TGCAGCGTTGAAGGCGGGGGGGCCGGGCCCGGGGAGCTGTTTTTT. Its product reads: CSVEGGGAGPGELFF.